This TCR beta chain was observed in a study of CD8 T cells in ankylosing spondylitis. Overall study findings and caveats: In ankylosing spondylitis blood, a motif of roughly eight highly homologous TCR beta variants appeared characteristic.

Of note for this clonotype: Antigen unknown.

Germline V gene lookup returns CDR1 DFQATT and CDR2 SNEGSKA (reference sequence). Trimming shortened V by 3 bases and J by 1 base, and 14 bases separated the two germline ends. The CDR3 consists of 15 residues. TCRdb reanalysed the 5' RACE reads using MiXCR and keeps one entry per CDR3 protein. Here the sample spans 800,000 to 900,000 distinct CDR3 sequences, 12% being singletons. The sequence was collected from a male donor with ankylosing spondylitis. Sequenced sample: blood, either unsorted or a sorted T cell fraction (not recorded which). This rearrangement joins TRBV20-1 to TRBJ2-3; unclear D gene. The CDR3 nucleotides read TGCAGTGCTAGTAACCCTCCCCAGGGCACAGATACGCAGTATTTT. Its protein product is CSASNPPQGTDTQYF.